These T cell receptor beta chains were read from a single sample in a study of monozygotic twins with inflammatory bowel disease. Using the 5' RACE reads, TCRdb records one entry per CDR3 protein without DNA. This sample's clone table lists around 370,000 distinct CDR3 sequences. The sequenced material came from blood. These TCRs come from a human donor with ulcerative colitis or Crohn's disease, or a healthy co-twin of an affected twin (not recorded which). CDR3s include the opening cysteine and the closing phenylalanine or tryptophan.

CDR3 | J | V
CASSFGGLGGNQPQHF | TRBJ1-5 | TRBV7-2
CASTDSSIYGYTF | TRBJ1-2 | TRBV28
CASSLGGAGGETQYF | TRBJ2-5 | TRBV7-2
CASSQGRDPQETQYF | TRBJ2-5 | TRBV4-3
CASSLTSSRLDTQYF | TRBJ2-3 | TRBV27
CASSYSGSGNQPQHF | TRBJ1-5 | TRBV6-2/TRBV6-3
CASSLTGRSPYEQYF | TRBJ2-7 | TRBV13
CASSQNPQGAWGYTF | TRBJ1-2 | TRBV7-2
CGGSGPNTGELFF | TRBJ2-2 | TRBV28
CASSLPGRAETQYF | TRBJ2-5 | TRBV7-9
CASSRLDRGFRYEQYF | TRBJ2-7 | TRBV4-1
CASSLSRDDNQPQHF | TRBJ1-5 | TRBV7-9
CASSLGGGVAGRQFF | TRBJ2-1 | TRBV5-1
CASSQDRGLKQYF | TRBJ2-7 | TRBV4-3
CASSPQGRSNTEAFF | TRBJ1-1 | TRBV18
CATSRPGLAGYNEQFF | TRBJ2-1 | TRBV15
CASGTFLEEQYF | TRBJ2-7 | TRBV7-2
CASSLTTGYEQYF | TRBJ2-7 | TRBV7-3
CAWTVEGGNQPQHF | TRBJ1-5 | TRBV30
CASSLRQGARNEQFF | TRBJ2-1 | TRBV7-9
CASRHSGENTEAFF | TRBJ1-1 | TRBV6-6
CASSSGLAATDTQYF | TRBJ2-3 | TRBV5-1
CSAPNRGLGTGELFF | TRBJ2-2 | TRBV20-1
CASSYGTIETQYF | TRBJ2-5 | TRBV11-1
CASSSGMIVNTEAFF | TRBJ1-1 | TRBV18
CASSLRGSRNEKLFF | TRBJ1-4 | TRBV7-9
CASSSPRRPTDTQYF | TRBJ2-3 | TRBV28
CSVGGQGGDYEQYF | TRBJ2-7 | TRBV29-1
CASSQYGRKTNEKLFF | TRBJ1-4 | TRBV3-1
CASSLVGLVREKLFF | TRBJ1-4 | TRBV5-1
CATNREQDTGELFF | TRBJ2-2 | TRBV24-1
CASSETGWVEKLFF | TRBJ1-4 | TRBV28
CASSKALNSCEYF | TRBJ2-7 | TRBV21-1
CATSDHSGTGILRQYF | TRBJ2-7 | TRBV24-1
CASSSTPRYEQYF | TRBJ2-7 | TRBV7-6
CASSEGGDSDTQYF | TRBJ2-3 | TRBV6-1
CASSYIPNMNTEAFF | TRBJ1-1 | TRBV12-3/TRBV12-4
CASSLEGVKSYEQYF | TRBJ2-7 | TRBV11-1
CASSRRNRLYEQYF | TRBJ2-7 | TRBV5-6
CSSPGLNTDTQYF | TRBJ2-3 | TRBV20-1
CASSQISGGETQYF | TRBJ2-5 | TRBV3-1
CASTLGQGIGSPLHF | TRBJ1-6 | TRBV6-5
CASSIPSAARHNEQFF | TRBJ2-1 | TRBV7-6
CASVGAHRTDTQYF | TRBJ2-3 | TRBV2
CSVVGLAGVTSYNEQFF | TRBJ2-1 | TRBV29-1
CASSFRLAKNIQYF | TRBJ2-4 | TRBV7-2
CASQEFTDTQYF | TRBJ2-3 | TRBV2
CATAAGANVLTF | TRBJ2-6 | TRBV6-5
CASSAGTYDSYEQYF | TRBJ2-7 | TRBV2
CASRSPPRYEQYF | TRBJ2-7 | TRBV7-2
CASSRGQVALYEQYF | TRBJ2-7 | TRBV28
CASSDHRENTEAFF | TRBJ1-1 | TRBV9
CASSQVWYSGYEQYF | TRBJ2-7 | TRBV4-3
CASSPDANRAGGAFF | TRBJ1-1 | TRBV18
CASSPVPGDTEAFF | TRBJ1-1 | TRBV5-1
CNARDLGTEAFF | TRBJ1-1 | TRBV20-1
CASSFGGSSTDTQYF | TRBJ2-3 | TRBV11-2
CASHQGGRQFF | TRBJ2-1 | TRBV6-2/TRBV6-3
CASSVGDSEYEQYF | TRBJ2-7 | TRBV9